The clone carrying this T cell receptor (beta chain) came up once. Participants' own reports of clinical history determined their cohort assignment. A COVID-19 case had been met by exposed participants during the 2 weeks before study entry. The data originate from a study of blood T cell repertoires in COVID-19. Study in general: Sites across the United States, Italy and Spain contributed samples from acute and convalescent COVID-19.

In the original analysis: Nucleated cell number was recorded as an estimate derived from reference gene primer amplification. Clones were read by immunoSEQ multiplex PCR, and TCRdb kept only the in-frame ones, dropping some. The V and J calls and clone size are taken from that table; D and trimming were inferred from the DNA. The profile shows about 430,000 clones, approximately 91% of them singletons. Per the germline V gene, CDR1 is LGHDT and CDR2 is YNNKEL (reference sequence). The CDR3 contains 16 residues. V trimming: 2 bases; J trimming: 0 bases; junction bases outside the gene matches: 6. This chain joins TRBV3-1 (or the pseudogene TRBV3-2) and TRBJ2-5, with 7 bases that match TRBD2. This sequence originates from a woman younger than 30 who had been exposed to COVID-19. Sequencing was carried out using PBMCs or T cells enriched from blood (not recorded which). This chain's CDR3 is CASSQWGLPNQETQYF. CDR3 bases: TGTGCCAGCAGCCAATGGGGACTACCGAACCAAGAGACCCAGTACTTC.